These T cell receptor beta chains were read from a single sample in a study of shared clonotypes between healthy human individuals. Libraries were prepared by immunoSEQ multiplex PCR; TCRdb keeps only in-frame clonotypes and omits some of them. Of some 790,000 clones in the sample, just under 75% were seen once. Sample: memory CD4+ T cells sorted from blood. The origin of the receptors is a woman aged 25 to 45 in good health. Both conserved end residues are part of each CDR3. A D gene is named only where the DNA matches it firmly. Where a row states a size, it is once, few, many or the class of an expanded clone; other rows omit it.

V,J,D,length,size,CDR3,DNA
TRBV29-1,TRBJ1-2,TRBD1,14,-,CSVTWGQGRYGYTF,TGCAGCGTTACCTGGGGACAGGGTCGTTATGGCTACACCTTC
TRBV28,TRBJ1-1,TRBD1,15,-,CASSGETGGNTEAFF,TGTGCCAGCAGTGGGGAGACAGGGGGCAACACTGAAGCTTTCTTT
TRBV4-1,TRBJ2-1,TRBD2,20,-,CASSPGRTQLAGASYNEQFF,TGCGCCAGCAGCCCAGGACGGACACAACTAGCGGGAGCCTCCTACAATGAGCAGTTCTTC
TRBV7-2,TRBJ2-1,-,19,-,CASSPFGRQTDPSYNEQFF,TGTGCCAGCAGCCCCTTCGGTCGCCAGACAGATCCCTCCTACAATGAGCAGTTCTTC
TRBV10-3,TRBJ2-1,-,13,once,CAITRGRDNEQFF,TGTGCCATCACCCGTGGGCGGGACAATGAGCAGTTCTTC
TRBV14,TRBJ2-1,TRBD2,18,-,CASSSGLAGGPKAYEQFF,TGTGCCAGCAGCTCAGGACTAGCGGGAGGGCCTAAAGCCTATGAGCAGTTCTTC
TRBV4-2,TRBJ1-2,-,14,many,CASSQEAGSNGYTF,TGTGCCAGCAGCCAAGAGGCAGGGAGTAATGGCTACACCTTC
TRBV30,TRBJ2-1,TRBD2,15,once,CAWSVRGRVWDEQFF,TGTGCCTGGAGTGTACGAGGGAGGGTTTGGGATGAGCAGTTCTTC
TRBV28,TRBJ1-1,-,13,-,CASSVKRYLAAFF,TGTGCCAGCAGTGTGAAAAGATACTTGGCAGCTTTCTTT
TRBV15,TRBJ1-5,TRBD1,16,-,CATSRLGQGDNQPQHF,TGTGCCACCAGCAGACTGGGACAGGGGGACAATCAGCCCCAGCATTTT
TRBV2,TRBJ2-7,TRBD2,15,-,CASSDEGLAVSEQYF,TGTGCCAGCAGTGATGAGGGACTAGCAGTCTCCGAGCAGTACTTC